This T cell receptor (beta chain) is from a study of cytomegalovirus exposure and HLA in healthy donors. Study observations and caveats: CMV serostatus was the sole immune exposure information available. Prior analysis indicated that the majority of TCR beta V segments exhibited productivity approximately 90% or approximately 30% of the time. A later analysis reportedly found fewer N-insertions in an Asian-associated ancestry cluster than the approximately 730-donor mean.

Remarks on this clone: Its antigen is not known.

PCR employed 60 Vbeta and 13 Jbeta primers. Data came from immunoSEQ multiplex PCR; TCRdb stores just in-frame clones and leaves some out. The data contain 150,000 to 200,000 clones, around 90% of them singletons. Sequences were obtained from PBMCs. The sequence was collected from a boy between 2 and 15 years old in good health and CMV-seronegative.

The CDR3 reads CATSLDDRSSYEQYF. The CDR3 bases are TGTGCCACCAGCCTCGACGACAGGAGCTCCTACGAGCAGTACTTC. The genes are TRBV19 and TRBJ2-7; perhaps TRBD1 as D (6 bases). Germline assignment: CDR1 LNHDA and CDR2 SQIVND (reference sequence). With 10 bases removed from V and 0 bases from J, the gap between germline ends came to 19 bases. The CDR3 runs to 15 residues.